The rows below give T cell receptor beta chains drawn from one sample of a study of preoperative IRX-2 immunotherapy in early breast cancer. TCRdb keeps only in-frame clones here, not all; method: immunoSEQ multiplex PCR. Here the sample spans around 39,000 clones, roughly 95% being singletons. Material: tumor tissue, obtained after IRX-2 immunotherapy. The receptors come from a human donor with breast cancer. CDR3s include the opening cysteine and the closing phenylalanine or tryptophan. The D gene is left open where the match is weak. Expanded clones get a size class; other rows say once, few or many, or leave the size out.

TRBJ2-2 | TRBD1 | TRBV7-2 | NA | CASSYLGQGVGELFF | TGTGCCAGCAGCTATCTCGGACAGGGGGTCGGGGAGCTGTTTTTT
TRBJ1-5 | NA | TRBV19 | NA | CASSIGDGNQPQHF | TGTGCCAGTAGTATAGGGGACGGGAATCAGCCCCAGCATTTT
TRBJ2-3 | TRBD2 | TRBV7-8 | NA | CASSFLGGGTDTQYF | TGTGCCAGCAGCTTCTTGGGGGGGGGCACAGATACGCAGTATTTT
TRBJ2-3 | TRBD2 | TRBV9 | NA | CASNLGGSDTQYF | TGTGCCAGCAACCTGGGGGGGTCAGATACGCAGTATTTT
TRBJ2-3 | NA | TRBV11-3 | NA | CASSSLDTDTQYF | TGTGCCAGCAGCTCATTGGACACAGATACGCAGTATTTT
TRBJ2-3 | TRBD1 | TRBV7-2 | NA | CATSEGAFTDTQYF | TGTGCCACCTCCGAGGGGGCGTTCACAGATACGCAGTATTTT
TRBJ2-3 | NA | TRBV29-1 | NA | CSVEVLQSSTDTQYF | TGCAGCGTTGAAGTACTCCAATCTAGCACAGATACGCAGTATTTT
TRBJ2-1 | TRBD2 | TRBV4-3 | NA | CASSQASGGVNEQFF | TGCGCCAGCAGCCAAGCTAGCGGGGGGGTCAATGAGCAGTTCTTC
TRBJ1-2 | NA | TRBV4-3 | NA | CASSQDLTRARSYGYTF | TGCGCCAGCAGCCAAGATTTGACCAGGGCGAGAAGCTATGGCTACACCTTC
TRBJ2-7 | TRBD1 | TRBV29-1 | NA | CSALGQRYSYEQYF | TGCAGCGCCCTGGGACAGCGATACTCCTACGAGCAGTACTTC
TRBJ1-2 | NA | TRBV7-9 | NA | CASSLGQGYGYTF | TGTGCCAGCAGCTTAGGGCAGGGCTATGGCTACACCTTC
TRBJ2-5 | TRBD2 | TRBV7-9 | NA | CASSLALGLAGLGETQYF | TGTGCCAGCAGCTTAGCCCTGGGACTAGCGGGACTCGGAGAGACCCAGTACTTC
TRBJ1-4 | NA | TRBV4-1 | NA | CASSQVGAGNEKLFF | TGCGCCAGCAGCCAAGTAGGGGCGGGTAATGAAAAACTGTTTTTT
TRBJ2-7 | NA | TRBV23-1 | once | CASSQNGRDTETYEQYF | TGCGCCAGCAGTCAAAACGGCCGGGACACGGAAACCTACGAGCAGTACTTC
TRBJ2-7 | TRBD1 | TRBV4-1 | NA | CASRCEGQGACEQYF | TGCGCCAGCAGATGCGAGGGACAGGGGGCTTGCGAGCAGTACTTC
TRBJ2-3 | NA | TRBV18 | once | CASSPLQVVDTDTQYF | TGTGCCAGCTCACCACTTCAAGTGGTGGACACAGATACGCAGTATTTT
TRBJ2-7 | NA | TRBV4-1 | NA | CASSHTGHEQYF | TGCGCCAGCAGCCATACAGGGCACGAGCAGTACTTC
TRBJ2-1 | NA | TRBV11-2 | NA | CASSPGHYNEQFF | TGTGCCAGCAGCCCGGGACACTACAATGAGCAGTTCTTC
TRBJ2-1 | TRBD2 | TRBV28 | NA | CASPGAGGAFNEQFF | TGTGCCAGCCCGGGGGCGGGGGGCGCCTTCAATGAGCAGTTCTTC
TRBJ2-5 | NA | TRBV7-9 | NA | CASSLGDRDLETQYF | TGTGCCAGCAGCTTAGGGGATCGGGACTTGGAGACCCAGTACTTC
TRBJ2-1 | NA | TRBV5-4 | NA | CASSYSGANEQFF | TGTGCCAGCAGCTACTCGGGAGCCAATGAGCAGTTCTTC
TRBJ1-1 | NA | TRBV7-2 | NA | CASSRIGQMNTEAFF | TGTGCCAGCAGCCGCATTGGACAGATGAACACTGAAGCTTTCTTT
TRBJ2-7 | TRBD1 | TRBV19 | NA | CASSIGQGIYEQYF | TGTGCCAGTAGTATTGGACAGGGGATCTACGAGCAGTACTTC
TRBJ2-7 | NA | TRBV7-9 | NA | CASSHDRRNYEQYF | TGTGCCAGCAGCCACGACAGGAGAAACTACGAGCAGTACTTC
TRBJ1-1 | NA | TRBV4-2 | NA | CASREAMNTEAFF | TGTGCCAGCCGCGAGGCTATGAACACTGAAGCTTTCTTT
TRBJ1-5 | NA | TRBV6-1 | NA | CASSERKYSNQPQHF | TGTGCCAGCAGTGAAAGGAAATATAGCAATCAGCCCCAGCATTTT
TRBJ2-5 | NA | TRBV19 | NA | CASSETGTLGTQYF | TGTGCCAGTAGTGAGACCGGGACTTTGGGGACCCAGTACTTC
TRBJ2-7 | TRBD1 | TRBV30 | NA | CAWSRVGQGAGEQYF | TGTGCCTGGAGTAGGGTGGGTCAGGGGGCAGGCGAGCAGTACTTC
TRBJ1-1 | NA | TRBV7-9 | NA | CASSLRGEESMNTEAFF | TGTGCCAGCAGCTTAAGAGGGGAGGAGAGTATGAACACTGAAGCTTTCTTT
TRBJ2-5 | NA | TRBV28 | NA | CASSLYGGPYQETQYF | TGTGCCAGCAGTTTATACGGGGGACCGTACCAAGAGACCCAGTACTTC
TRBJ1-2 | NA | TRBV21-1 | NA | CASSKAQGSRYGYTF | TGTGCCAGCAGCAAAGCACAGGGGAGTCGGTATGGCTACACCTTC
TRBJ1-4 | NA | TRBV28 | NA | CASSLFTEGEKLFF | TGTGCCAGCAGTTTATTCACGGAAGGTGAAAAACTGTTTTTT
TRBJ2-7 | TRBD1 | TRBV4-2 | NA | CASSQPGQVPYEQYF | TGTGCCAGCAGCCAACCGGGACAGGTTCCCTACGAGCAGTACTTC
TRBJ2-1 | TRBD1 | TRBV6-5 | NA | CASSQGQALGEQFF | TGTGCCAGCAGTCAAGGACAGGCGTTGGGTGAGCAGTTCTTC
TRBJ2-1 | NA | TRBV15 | NA | CATSRDIGVYNEQFF | TGTGCCACCAGCAGAGATATCGGGGTTTACAATGAGCAGTTCTTC
TRBJ2-7 | NA | TRBV11-2 | NA | CASSLGQTYEQYF | TGTGCCAGCAGCTTAGGACAGACCTACGAGCAGTACTTC
TRBJ2-7 | TRBD2 | TRBV5-8 | NA | CASTGGSYEQYF | TGTGCCAGCACGGGAGGGTCCTACGAGCAGTACTTC
TRBJ2-3 | NA | TRBV4-3 | NA | CASSQDRLSTDTQYF | TGCGCCAGCAGCCAGGACAGACTTAGCACAGATACGCAGTATTTT
TRBJ2-1 | NA | TRBV9 | once | CASSVGSAYNEQFF | TGTGCCAGCAGCGTAGGGTCAGCCTACAATGAGCAGTTCTTC
TRBJ2-3 | TRBD2 | TRBV7-2 | NA | CASRAGGGTDTQYF | TGTGCCAGCAGGGCGGGGGGAGGCACAGATACGCAGTATTTT
TRBJ2-7 | NA | TRBV5-4 | NA | CASSLQGVYEQYF | TGTGCCAGCAGCTTGCAGGGTGTCTACGAGCAGTACTTC
TRBJ1-4 | TRBD1 | TRBV5-8 | NA | CASSLTGMTGTEKLFF | TGTGCCAGCAGCTTAACCGGCATGACAGGGACTGAAAAACTGTTTTTT
TRBJ2-4 | TRBD1 | TRBV19 | NA | CASSTGQGSLAKNIQYF | TGTGCCAGTAGTACGGGACAGGGCTCACTAGCCAAAAACATTCAGTACTTC
TRBJ2-1 | NA | TRBV5-1 | NA | CASSRSGRPFYNEQFF | TGCGCCAGCAGCAGATCGGGACGCCCATTTTACAATGAGCAGTTCTTC
TRBJ2-1 | TRBD1 | TRBV7-8 | NA | CASSPRAGTDYNEQFF | TGTGCCAGCAGCCCGAGGGCCGGGACAGACTACAATGAGCAGTTCTTC
TRBJ1-1 | NA | TRBV28 | NA | CASSLGGGKAFF | TGTGCCAGCAGTTTAGGAGGGGGAAAAGCTTTCTTT
TRBJ2-4 | TRBD1 | TRBV18 | NA | CASSPPTTGGTNIQYF | TGTGCCAGCTCACCACCGACGACAGGGGGCACGAACATTCAGTACTTC
TRBJ2-3 | NA | TRBV28 | NA | CASTLRDGAFDTQYF | TGTGCCAGCACTCTCCGGGACGGTGCTTTTGATACGCAGTATTTT
TRBJ1-2 | TRBD1 | TRBV11-2 | NA | CASSLETGGLGGYTF | TGTGCCAGCAGCTTAGAGACAGGGGGTCTGGGTGGCTACACCTTC
TRBJ1-6 | NA | TRBV27 | NA | CASSMSSYNSPLHF | TGTGCCAGCAGTATGAGCTCCTATAATTCACCCCTCCACTTT
TRBJ1-4 | NA | TRBV7-2 | NA | CASSFHEKLFF | TGTGCCAGCAGCTTCCACGAAAAACTGTTTTTT
TRBJ2-3 | NA | TRBV18 | NA | CASSPGDTQYF | TGTGCCAGCTCACCAGGAGATACGCAGTATTTT
TRBJ1-2 | NA | TRBV28 | NA | CASSLQVHSYGYTF | TGTGCCAGCAGTTTACAGGTCCACAGCTATGGCTACACCTTC
TRBJ1-1 | NA | TRBV19 | NA | CASSIEGRGAEAFF | TGTGCCAGTAGTATAGAGGGGCGCGGGGCTGAAGCTTTCTTT
TRBJ1-3 | TRBD1 | TRBV10-3 | NA | CAISRDRGLSGNTIYF | TGTGCCATCAGCCGGGACAGGGGCCTTTCTGGAAACACCATATATTTT